Listed here are 10 T cell receptor beta chains from one sample, sequenced in a study of Graves' ophthalmopathy and Graves' hyperthyroidism. For repertoire sequencing, the TCR beta CDR3 regions were amplified from RNA transcripts. An opening RT-PCR round employed HTBI primers and preceded a second-round multiplex PCR. TCRdb independently ran MiXCR on the multiplex PCR reads; one entry per CDR3 protein. The table includes roughly 36,000 distinct CDR3 sequences, about half detected once. Sequences were obtained from peripheral blood. These receptors were obtained from an adult woman with stable Graves' hyperthyroidism.

This clonotype ranks as medium-sized. At one boundary the junction diverges from the germline segment, which might be a read error. The CDR3, as DNA: TGTGCTAGCAGCCTCGTGTCGGTGAACACTGAAGCTTTCTTT. Translated, it gives CASSLVSVNTEAFF. V usage is TRBV7-7 and J usage is TRBJ1-1, with D unresolved. CDR1 and CDR2 from the germline V gene are SSHAT and FNYEAQ (reference sequence). This CDR3 region has 14 residues.

CDR3 in DNA: TGCAGTGCTAGAGAGGGTAGCGGATCACAAGAGACCCAGTACTTC. Protein: CSAREGSGSQETQYF. The gene calls are TRBV20-1 and TRBJ2-5, with D possibly matching TRBD2 (6 bases). The CDR3 extends over 15 amino acids. The V gene lost 0 bases and the J gene lost 2 bases, with 13 bases spanning the gap. The V gene's germline CDR1 is DFQATT and CDR2 SNEGSKA (reference sequence).

The sample holds one count of this clonotype. This chain uses TRBV10-3 with TRBJ2-7; 11 nucleotides line up with TRBD2. The ends lost 3 bases at V and 6 bases at J; junction bases unmatched: 7. Germline values: CDR1 ENHRY, CDR2 SYGVKD. CDR3 length equals 15 residues. CDR3 amino acids: CAISDGSGRAIEQYF. CDR3 bases: TGTGCCATCAGTGATGGTAGCGGGAGGGCTATCGAGCAGTACTTC.

There are many counts of this clonotype. This chain links TRBV5-8 with TRBJ2-3; 11 bases match TRBD2. Looked up from germline, CDR1 is SGHTS and CDR2 is YDEGEE. Trimming at V came to 5 bases and at J to 3 bases, leaving 5 bases not matched to a gene. The CDR3 consists of 15 residues. The CDR3 region has the DNA TGTGCCAGCAGGCCGATAGCGGGAGGGACAGATACGCAGTATTTT. Translated, it gives CASRPIAGGTDTQYF.

This clonotype was detected ten times or more. This sequence joins TRBV11-1 and TRBJ1-2; possibly TRBD1 for D (6 bases). Between the trimmed V and J ends, which lost 7 bases and 6 bases, there was a span of 24 bases. Germline V gene lookup returns CDR1 SGHAT and CDR2 FQDESV (reference sequence). This CDR3 region has 16 residues. In DNA form, the CDR3 reads TGTGCCAGCACCAAGGGGGGCAGCTGGGGAACGGATGGCTACACCTTC. Translated: CASTKGGSWGTDGYTF.

This clonotype was detected once. The chain carries TRBV10-2 and TRBJ1-3; D is undetermined. The ends were cut back, 0 bases at V and 2 bases at J, with 2 bases in the middle. The CDR3 has 13 amino acids. Germline V CDR1 and CDR2: WSHSY, SAAADI. CDR3 sequence reads: CASSESPGNTIYF. CDR3 nucleotides: TGCGCCAGCAGTGAGTCGCCTGGAAACACCATATATTTT.

This clonotype was seen ten or more times. The chain links TRBV6-1 to TRBJ2-7; D may be TRBD1 (6 bases). V lost 7 bases to trimming and J lost 0 bases, with 7 bases between them. The CDR3 covers 12 residues. Germline V CDR1 and CDR2: MNHNS, SASEGT. CDR3: CASTGHSYEQYF. In nucleotides, the CDR3 is TGTGCCAGCACGGGACACTCCTACGAGCAGTACTTC.

The chain employs TRBV28 and TRBJ2-7, with 10 bases matching TRBD1. The germline V gene encodes CDR1 MDHEN and CDR2 SYDVKM. J gave up 5 bases and V 4 bases, and 8 bases lay outside the gene matches. The CDR3 is 15 residues long. The CDR3 bases are TGTGCCAGCAGTTCCTGGACAGGGGGAGTGAACGAGCAGTACTTC. Protein sequence: CASSSWTGGVNEQYF.

The chain has TRBV20-1 and TRBJ1-2; TRBD1 matches 8 bases. Losses at the gene ends were 6 bases for V and 3 bases for J; bases not matched to a gene: 12. Looked up from germline, CDR1 is DFQATT and CDR2 is SNEGSKA (reference sequence). The CDR3 runs to 15 residues. The CDR3 nucleotides are TGCAGTGCCCCCAACACGGACAGGGCGTACTATGGCTACACCTTC. Protein: CSAPNTDRAYYGYTF.

The table lists this clonotype with a count of one. The chain recombines TRBV29-1 with TRBJ1-2, with 8 bases fitting TRBD1. V lost 4 bases, J lost 4 bases, and 11 bases stayed unmatched. The CDR3 runs 15 residues. From germline, CDR1 is SQVTM and CDR2 ANQGSEA. CDR3 coding DNA: TGCAGCGTTGCTCCGGGACAGGAAGGGGGCTATGGCTACACCTTC. Protein: CSVAPGQEGGYGYTF.